This T cell receptor beta chain derives from a study of blood T cell repertoires in COVID-19. Study-wide background: The United States, Italy and Spain were the sources of the acute and convalescent COVID-19 samples. T cells, B-cell-depleted T cells, or PBMCs supplied cDNA or gDNA.

Seattle-derived patients entered the study during active infection and were followed longitudinally. Per the study methods: From reference gene primer amplification, estimates of nucleated cell counts were derived. The table came from immunoSEQ multiplex PCR; TCRdb's copy has only in-frame clones and leaves some out. That table is the source of V, J and clone size, and D and trimming were worked out from the DNA. The sample has fewer than 300,000 clones, about 85% seen once; the top ten hold 0.87%. The CDR3 totals 15 residues. The V end lost 6 bases, the J end lost 2 bases, and 17 bases lay between the germline ends. Germline V gene data show CDR1 as SGHTA and CDR2 as FQGNSA.

The V gene is TRBV7-2, the J gene TRBJ2-7; D is possibly TRBD1 (6 bases). Sequences were obtained from peripheral blood. The source is a human donor with COVID-19, enrolled during active disease. The donor label of this sample is uncertain. This chain's CDR3 is CASSPGQLFTYEQYF. The CDR3 DNA is TGTGCCAGCAGTCCGGGACAACTTTTTACCTACGAGCAGTACTTC.